The sequence of this T cell receptor beta chain was determined in a study of OX40 agonist ivuxolimab in advanced cancers. Study-wide background: Dose-escalation cases comprised hepatocellular carcinoma, melanoma, renal cell or head and neck cancer. Averaging about 60 years in age, with a range of roughly 23 to 80, the cohort was about 83% male.

Overall study findings and caveats: At 0.1 to 3.0 mg/kg and by week 6, CD4+ and CD8+ T cells in the blood had expanded clonally.

This clone was observed a few times. Antigen: not known. Individuals having autoimmune disease history or systemic immunosuppression were not enrolled. Clones were sequenced by immunoSEQ multiplex PCR, and TCRdb holds only the in-frame ones, with some missing. The sample has 55,000 or so clones, around nine tenths seen once. This CDR3 comprises 15 residues. Germline V gene data show CDR1 as SGHAT and CDR2 as FQNNGV. J was trimmed by 7 bases and V by 3 bases; bases with no gene match: 2. The receptor was isolated from an adult with an advanced solid tumor such as melanoma, head and neck, liver or kidney cancer. The chain recombines TRBV11-2 with TRBJ2-1, with 14 bases fitting TRBD2. Here the sequenced sample was CD4+ or CD8+ T cells sorted from blood, taken in a trial of the OX40 agonist ivuxolimab. The CDR3 DNA follows: TGTGCCAGCAGCTTTGGGACTAGCGGGAGTAATGAGCAGTTCTTC. Its protein is CASSFGTSGSNEQFF.